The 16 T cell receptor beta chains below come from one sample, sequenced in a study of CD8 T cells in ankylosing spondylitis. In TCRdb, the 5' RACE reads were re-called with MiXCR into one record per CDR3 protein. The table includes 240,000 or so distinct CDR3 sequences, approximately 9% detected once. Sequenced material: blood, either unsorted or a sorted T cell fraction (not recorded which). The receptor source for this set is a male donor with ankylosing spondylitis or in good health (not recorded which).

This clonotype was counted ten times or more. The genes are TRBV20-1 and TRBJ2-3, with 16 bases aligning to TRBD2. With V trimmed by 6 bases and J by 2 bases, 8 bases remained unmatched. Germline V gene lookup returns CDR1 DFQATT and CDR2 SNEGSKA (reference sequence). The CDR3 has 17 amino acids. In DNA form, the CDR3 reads TGCAGTGCCTTCGGGACTAGCGGGGGGGGAATCACAGATACGCAGTATTTT. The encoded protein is CSAFGTSGGGITDTQYF.

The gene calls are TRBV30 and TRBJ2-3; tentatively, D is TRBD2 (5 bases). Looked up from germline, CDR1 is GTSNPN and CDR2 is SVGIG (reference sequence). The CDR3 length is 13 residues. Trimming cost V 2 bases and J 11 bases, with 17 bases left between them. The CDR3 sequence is CAWSLLGLGEQYF. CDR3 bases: TGTGCCTGGAGTCTCCTTGGGCTCGGGGAGCAGTATTTT. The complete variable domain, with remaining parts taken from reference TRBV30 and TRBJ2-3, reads SQTIHQWPATLVQPVGSPLSLECTVEGTSNPNLYWYRQAAGRGLQLLFYSVGIGQISSEVPQNLSASRPQDRQFILSSKKLLLSDSGFYLCAWSLLGLGEQYFGPGTRLTVL.

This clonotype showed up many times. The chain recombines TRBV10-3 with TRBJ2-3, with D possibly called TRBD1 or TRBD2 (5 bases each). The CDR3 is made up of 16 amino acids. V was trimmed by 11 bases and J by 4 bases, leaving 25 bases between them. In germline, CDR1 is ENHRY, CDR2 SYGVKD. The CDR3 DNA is TGTGCCGTCTCCACCGGGGCAGGGAGTGGTGCAGATACGCAGTATTTT. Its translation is CAVSTGAGSGADTQYF.

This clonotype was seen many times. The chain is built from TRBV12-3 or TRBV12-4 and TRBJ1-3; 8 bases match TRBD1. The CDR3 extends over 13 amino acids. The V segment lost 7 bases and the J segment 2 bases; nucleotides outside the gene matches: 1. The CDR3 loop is CASTDRAGNTIYF. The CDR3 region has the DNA TGTGCCAGCACGGACAGGGCTGGAAACACCATATATTTT.

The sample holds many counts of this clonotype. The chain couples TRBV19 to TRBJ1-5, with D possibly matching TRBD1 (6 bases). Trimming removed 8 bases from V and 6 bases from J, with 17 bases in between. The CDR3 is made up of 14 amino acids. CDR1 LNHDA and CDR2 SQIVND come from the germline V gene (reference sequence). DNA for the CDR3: TGTGCCAGTGGGGACATGGGGTCGGGTCAGCCCCAGCATTTT. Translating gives CASGDMGSGQPQHF.

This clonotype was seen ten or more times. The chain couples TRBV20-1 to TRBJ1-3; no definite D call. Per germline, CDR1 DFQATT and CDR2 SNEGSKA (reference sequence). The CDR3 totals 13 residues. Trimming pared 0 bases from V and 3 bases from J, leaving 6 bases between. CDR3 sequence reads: CSARDSVGNTIYF. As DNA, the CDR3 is TGCAGTGCTAGAGATTCTGTTGGAAACACCATATATTTT.

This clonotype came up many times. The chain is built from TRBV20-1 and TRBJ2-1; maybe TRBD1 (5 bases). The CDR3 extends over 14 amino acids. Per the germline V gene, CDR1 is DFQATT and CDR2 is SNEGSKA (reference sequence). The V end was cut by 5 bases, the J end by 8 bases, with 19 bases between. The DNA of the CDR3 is TGCAGTGCTCCTAACCCCAGGGTTGTGGATGAGCAGTTCTTC. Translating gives CSAPNPRVVDEQFF.

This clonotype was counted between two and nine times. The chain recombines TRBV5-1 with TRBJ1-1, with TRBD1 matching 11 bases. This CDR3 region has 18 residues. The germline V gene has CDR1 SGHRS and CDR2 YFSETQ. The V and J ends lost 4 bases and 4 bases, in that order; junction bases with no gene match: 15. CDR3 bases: TGCGCCAGCAGCCACCCGGGACAGGGGGATCGGGGGAGCACTGAAGCTTTCTTT. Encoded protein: CASSHPGQGDRGSTEAFF.

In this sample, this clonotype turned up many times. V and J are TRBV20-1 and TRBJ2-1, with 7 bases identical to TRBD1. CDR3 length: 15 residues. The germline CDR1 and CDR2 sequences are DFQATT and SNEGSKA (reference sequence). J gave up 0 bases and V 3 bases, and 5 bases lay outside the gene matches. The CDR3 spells CSASLGGLSYNEQFF. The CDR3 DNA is TGCAGTGCTAGTCTAGGGGGCCTCTCCTACAATGAGCAGTTCTTC.

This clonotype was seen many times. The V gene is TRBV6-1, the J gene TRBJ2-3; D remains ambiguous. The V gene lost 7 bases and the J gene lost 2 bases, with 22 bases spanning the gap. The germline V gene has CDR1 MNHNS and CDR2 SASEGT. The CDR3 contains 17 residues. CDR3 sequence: CASKMGRWAESTDTQYF. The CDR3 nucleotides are TGTGCCAGCAAAATGGGTCGTTGGGCGGAGTCCACAGATACGCAGTATTTT.

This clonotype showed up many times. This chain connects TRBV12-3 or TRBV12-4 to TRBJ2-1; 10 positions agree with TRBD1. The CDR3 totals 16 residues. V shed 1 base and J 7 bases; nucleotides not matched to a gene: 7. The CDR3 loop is CASSLDRQGAWNEQFF. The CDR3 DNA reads TGTGCCAGCAGTTTAGATCGACAGGGGGCATGGAATGAGCAGTTCTTC.

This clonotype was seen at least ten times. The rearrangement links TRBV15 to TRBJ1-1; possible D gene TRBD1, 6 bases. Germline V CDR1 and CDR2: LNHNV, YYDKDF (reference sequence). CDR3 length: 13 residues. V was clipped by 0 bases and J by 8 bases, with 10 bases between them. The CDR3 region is CATSRDITGEAFF. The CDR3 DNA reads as TGTGCCACCAGCAGAGATATAACAGGGGAAGCTTTCTTT.

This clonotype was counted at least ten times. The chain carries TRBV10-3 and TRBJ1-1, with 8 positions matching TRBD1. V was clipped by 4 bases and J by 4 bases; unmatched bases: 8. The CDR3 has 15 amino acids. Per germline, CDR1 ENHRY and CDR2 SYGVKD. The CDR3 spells CAISGLGQVGTEAFF. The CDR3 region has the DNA TGTGCCATCAGTGGCCTGGGACAGGTAGGCACTGAAGCTTTCTTT.

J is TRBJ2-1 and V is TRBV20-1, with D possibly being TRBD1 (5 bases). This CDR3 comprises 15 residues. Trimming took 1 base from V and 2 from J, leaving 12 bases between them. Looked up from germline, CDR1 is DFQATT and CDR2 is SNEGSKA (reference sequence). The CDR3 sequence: CSARGGADPYNEQFF. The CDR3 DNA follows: TGCAGTGCTAGAGGGGGCGCGGACCCCTACAATGAGCAGTTCTTC.

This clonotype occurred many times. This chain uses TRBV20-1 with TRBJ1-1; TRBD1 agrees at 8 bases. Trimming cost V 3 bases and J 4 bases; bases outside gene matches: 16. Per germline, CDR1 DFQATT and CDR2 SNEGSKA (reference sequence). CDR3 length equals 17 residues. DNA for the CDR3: TGCAGTGCTAGGGACTTGCTATCTGGACAGGGCGGCACTGAAGCTTTCTTT. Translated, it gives CSARDLLSGQGGTEAFF.

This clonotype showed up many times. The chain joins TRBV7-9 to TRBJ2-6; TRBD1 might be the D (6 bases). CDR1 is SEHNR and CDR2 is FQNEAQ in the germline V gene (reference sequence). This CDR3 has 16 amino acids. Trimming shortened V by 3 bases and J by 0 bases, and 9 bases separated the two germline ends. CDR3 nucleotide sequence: TGTGCCAGCAGCTTCGGACAGAACTCTGGGGCCAACGTCCTGACTTTC. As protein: CASSFGQNSGANVLTF.